The rows below give T cell receptor beta chains drawn from one sample of a study of T-cell reconstitution after alpha-beta-depleted transplantation in children. TCRdb redid the calling of the PCR reads with MiXCR, one entry per CDR3 protein. The sample lists roughly 300,000 distinct CDR3 sequences, about 9.3% occurring once. Sequenced here: PBMCs from the stem cell graft donor, sampled from the stem cell graft. The origin of the receptors is a human donor who donated a stem cell graft to a child with acute lymphoblastic leukemia. Each CDR3 is given with its conserved first and last residue. Fields, in order: V gene, J gene, D gene, clone size, CDR3 protein, CDR3 DNA. A D gene is named only where the DNA matches it firmly. Some rows mark clone size as missing; the rest say once, few, many or name a class of expanded clone.

TRBV7-3	TRBJ2-1	TRBD1	few	CASSLDRGKDEQFF	TGTGCCAGCAGCTTAGACAGGGGGAAGGATGAGCAGTTCTTC
TRBV15	TRBJ1-5	-	few	CATSREQENQPQHF	TGTGCCACCAGCAGAGAGCAGGAAAATCAGCCCCAGCATTTT
TRBV7-2	TRBJ2-5	-	many	CASSKQGTQYF	TGTGCCAGCAGCAAACAGGGGACCCAGTACTTC
TRBV7-8	TRBJ2-1	-	many	CASSLARVRQFF	TGTGCCAGCAGCTTAGCCAGGGTTCGGCAGTTCTTC
TRBV9	TRBJ2-5	-	-	CASSVVAGLGETQYF	TGTGCCAGCAGCGTAGTGGCGGGCTTGGGCGAGACCCAGTACTTC
TRBV18	TRBJ2-5	-	-	CASSHPGQQETQYF	TGTGCCAGCTCACACCCGGGACAACAAGAGACCCAGTACTTC
TRBV7-9	TRBJ2-1	-	many	CASRPRISWENEQFF	TGTGCCAGCAGGCCGCGCATTAGCTGGGAGAATGAGCAGTTCTTC
TRBV5-1	TRBJ2-3	-	many	CASSPGGTLDTQYF	TGCGCCAGCAGCCCGGGGGGCACTTTAGATACGCAGTATTTT
TRBV18	TRBJ2-6	TRBD1	few	CASSRTGDNSGANVLTF	TGTGCCAGCTCACGGACAGGCGATAACTCTGGGGCCAACGTCCTGACTTTC
TRBV4-1	TRBJ2-1	TRBD2	many	CASSEGLARAVWNEQFF	TGCGCCAGCAGCGAGGGACTAGCCCGGGCCGTTTGGAATGAGCAGTTCTTC
TRBV20-1	TRBJ1-2	-	-	CSARDRQADGYTF	TGCAGTGCTAGAGATAGACAGGCCGATGGCTACACCTTC
TRBV5-6	TRBJ1-6	-	few	CASSFYGVDSPLHF	TGTGCCAGCAGCTTTTATGGGGTGGACTCACCCCTCCACTTT
TRBV4-1	TRBJ2-1	TRBD1	-	CASSPVTGGISYNEQFF	TGCGCCAGCAGCCCTGTGACAGGGGGAATTTCCTACAATGAGCAGTTCTTC
TRBV28	TRBJ2-1	-	few	CASALGNEQFF	TGTGCCAGCGCCCTAGGCAATGAGCAGTTCTTC
TRBV29-1	TRBJ2-7	-	-	CSVEDTRGEQYF	TGCAGCGTTGAAGATACCCGGGGGGAGCAGTACTTC
TRBV27	TRBJ2-7	TRBD1	-	CASSLGQGLGEQCF	TGTGCCAGCAGTCTGGGACAGGGGTTGGGGGAGCAGTGCTTC
TRBV5-6	TRBJ2-7	-	few	CASSLWAGGALGKQYF	TGTGCCAGCAGCTTGTGGGCTGGGGGCGCGTTGGGTAAGCAGTACTTC
TRBV7-9	TRBJ2-5	TRBD1	-	CASSYSGQGLETQYF	TGTGCCAGCAGCTACTCGGGACAGGGATTGGAGACCCAGTACTTC
TRBV7-2	TRBJ2-7	-	many	CASSLDRAHYEQYF	TGTGCCAGCAGCTTAGACCGGGCCCACTACGAGCAGTACTTC
TRBV11-2	TRBJ1-1	TRBD1	-	CASSGTASNTEAFF	TGTGCCAGCAGCGGGACAGCGAGCAACACTGAAGCTTTCTTT
TRBV16	TRBJ1-3	-	many	CASSQSGGWRNTIYF	TGTGCCAGCAGCCAATCCGGGGGATGGCGAAACACCATATATTTT
TRBV12-3/TRBV12-4	TRBJ1-6	-	few	CASSFDRSGNSPLHF	TGTGCCAGCAGTTTTGACAGGTCTGGCAATTCACCCCTCCACTTT
TRBV7-3	TRBJ2-7	-	-	CASSLTELTYEQYF	TGTGCCAGCAGCTTAACGGAGCTGACCTACGAGCAGTACTTC
TRBV4-3	TRBJ1-1	-	few	CASSQDTGAVTEAFF	TGCGCCAGCAGCCAAGATACGGGGGCGGTCACTGAAGCTTTCTTT
TRBV7-2	TRBJ2-7	-	-	CASSLRRQGRFRDEQYF	TGTGCCAGCAGCTTAAGGAGGCAGGGGAGGTTTCGGGACGAGCAGTACTTC
TRBV11-2	TRBJ2-5	TRBD2	many	CASRSTSGPRQETQYF	TGTGCCAGCAGATCCACTAGCGGCCCGAGGCAAGAGACCCAGTACTTC
TRBV5-1	TRBJ2-2	-	many	CASSFFGLTNTGELFF	TGCGCCAGCAGCTTTTTCGGACTTACGAACACCGGGGAGCTGTTTTTT
TRBV5-6	TRBJ2-1	TRBD2	few	CASSLFGGSSYNEQFF	TGTGCCAGCAGCTTGTTCGGGGGGAGCTCCTACAATGAGCAGTTCTTC
TRBV7-2	TRBJ2-1	-	-	CASTPRGDLSYNEQFF	TGTGCCAGCACCCCGAGGGGGGATTTATCCTACAATGAGCAGTTCTTC
TRBV4-3	TRBJ2-6	-	many	CASSQERGTGANVLTF	TGCGCCAGCAGCCAAGAGAGGGGGACTGGGGCCAACGTCCTGACTTTC
TRBV5-1	TRBJ1-1	TRBD1	many	CASSETGDTEAFF	TGCGCCAGCAGTGAGACAGGGGACACTGAAGCTTTCTTT
TRBV7-2	TRBJ2-7	-	many	CASSQKTQAYEQYF	TGTGCCAGCAGCCAAAAGACACAAGCCTACGAGCAGTACTTC
TRBV28	TRBJ2-2	TRBD2	few	CASSRAGVTTGELFF	TGTGCCAGCAGCCGGGCGGGAGTGACCACCGGGGAGCTGTTTTTT
TRBV5-1	TRBJ2-3	-	-	CASSEAGRRRGTDTQYF	TGCGCCAGCAGCGAGGCGGGACGGCGCCGTGGGACAGATACGCAGTATTTT
TRBV7-9	TRBJ2-7	TRBD2	-	CASSRRTSGVSYEQYF	TGTGCCAGCAGCCGACGGACTAGCGGGGTATCCTACGAGCAGTACTTC
TRBV4-2	TRBJ2-6	-	-	CASSRRGESGANGLTF	TGTGCCAGCAGCCGGAGGGGGGAATCTGGGGCCAACGGCCTGACTTTC
TRBV18	TRBJ2-1	TRBD1	-	CASSPATGASYNEQFF	TGTGCCAGCTCACCAGCGACAGGGGCATCCTACAATGAGCAGTTCTTC
TRBV20-1	TRBJ2-1	-	-	CSARDIADSSYNEQFF	TGCAGTGCTAGAGATATTGCGGATAGCTCCTACAATGAGCAGTTCTTC
TRBV4-2	TRBJ1-4	-	few	CASSQVGATNEKLFF	TGTGCCAGCAGCCAAGTCGGAGCAACTAATGAAAAACTGTTTTTT
TRBV12-3/TRBV12-4	TRBJ2-2	-	-	CASSLRLAGTGELFF	TGTGCCAGCAGTTTAAGGCTGGCGGGCACCGGGGAGCTGTTTTTT
TRBV29-1	TRBJ2-4	TRBD2	few	CSVDRAGGGQYF	TGCAGCGTTGATCGAGCGGGAGGGGGACAGTACTTC
TRBV7-3	TRBJ2-7	TRBD2	-	CASSFMLAGLVYEQYF	TGTGCCAGCAGCTTTATGTTAGCGGGACTAGTATACGAGCAGTACTTC
TRBV5-1	TRBJ2-7	TRBD1	-	CASSVVTTGGNEQYF	TGCGCCAGCAGTGTCGTTACGACAGGGGGCAACGAGCAGTACTTC
TRBV5-1	TRBJ2-4	TRBD1	-	CASSSDRGATIQYF	TGCGCCAGCAGCTCGGACAGGGGGGCGACCATTCAGTACTTC
TRBV10-1	TRBJ1-5	TRBD1	-	CASEGRGRQPQHF	TGCGCCAGCGAGGGCAGGGGGCGACAGCCCCAGCATTTT
TRBV7-9	TRBJ1-2	TRBD1	many	CASSVGTGRDYGYTF	TGTGCCAGCAGCGTCGGGACAGGGAGGGACTATGGCTACACCTTC
TRBV5-1	TRBJ2-6	-	many	CASSYSGANVLTF	TGCGCCAGCAGCTATTCTGGGGCCAACGTCCTGACTTTC
TRBV7-8	TRBJ1-1	-	few	CASSWDMRTEAFF	TGTGCCAGCAGCTGGGACATGAGGACTGAAGCTTTCTTT
TRBV18	TRBJ2-2	-	few	CASSPGHLGTGELFF	TGTGCCAGCTCACCAGGACACTTAGGAACCGGGGAGCTGTTTTTT